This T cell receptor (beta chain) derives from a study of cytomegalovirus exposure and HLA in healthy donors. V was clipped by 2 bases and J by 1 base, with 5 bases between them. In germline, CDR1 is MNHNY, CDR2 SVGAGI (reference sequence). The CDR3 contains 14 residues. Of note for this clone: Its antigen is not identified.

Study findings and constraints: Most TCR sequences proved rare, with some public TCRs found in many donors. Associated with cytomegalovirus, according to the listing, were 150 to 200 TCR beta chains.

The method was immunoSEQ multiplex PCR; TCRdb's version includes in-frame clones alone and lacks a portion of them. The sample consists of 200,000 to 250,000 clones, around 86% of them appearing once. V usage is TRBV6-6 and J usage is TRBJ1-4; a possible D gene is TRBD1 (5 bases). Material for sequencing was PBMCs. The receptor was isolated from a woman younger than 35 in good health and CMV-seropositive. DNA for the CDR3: TGTGCCAGCAGTTACAGGGGAACTAATGAAAAACTGTTTTTT. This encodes CASSYRGTNEKLFF.